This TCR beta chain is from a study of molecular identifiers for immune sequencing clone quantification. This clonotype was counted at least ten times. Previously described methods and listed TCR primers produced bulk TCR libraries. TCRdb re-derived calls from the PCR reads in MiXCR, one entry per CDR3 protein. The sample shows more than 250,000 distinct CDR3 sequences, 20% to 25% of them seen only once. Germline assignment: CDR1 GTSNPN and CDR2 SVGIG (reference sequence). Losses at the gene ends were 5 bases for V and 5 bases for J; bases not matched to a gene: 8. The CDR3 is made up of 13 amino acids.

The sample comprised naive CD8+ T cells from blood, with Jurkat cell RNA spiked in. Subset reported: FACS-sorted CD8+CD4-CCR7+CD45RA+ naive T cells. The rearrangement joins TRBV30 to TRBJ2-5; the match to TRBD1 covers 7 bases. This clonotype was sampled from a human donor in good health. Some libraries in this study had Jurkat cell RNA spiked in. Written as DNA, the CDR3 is TGTGCCTGGGCAGACAGGGACGGGGAGACCCAGTACTTC. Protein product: CAWADRDGETQYF.